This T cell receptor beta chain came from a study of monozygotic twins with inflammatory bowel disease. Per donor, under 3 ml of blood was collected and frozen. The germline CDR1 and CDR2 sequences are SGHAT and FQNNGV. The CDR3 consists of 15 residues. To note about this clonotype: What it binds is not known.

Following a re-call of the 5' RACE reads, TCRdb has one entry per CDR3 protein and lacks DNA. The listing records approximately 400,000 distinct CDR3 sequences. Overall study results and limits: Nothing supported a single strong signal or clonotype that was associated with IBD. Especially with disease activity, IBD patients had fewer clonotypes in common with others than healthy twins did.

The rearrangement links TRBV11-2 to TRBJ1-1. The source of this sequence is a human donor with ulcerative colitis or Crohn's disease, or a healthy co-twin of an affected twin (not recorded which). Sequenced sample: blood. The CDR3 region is CASGRRDFSSAEAFF.